The clone carrying this TCR beta chain was counted many times. Antigen unknown. The sample comes from a study of neurological immune-mediated disorders. Findings and caveats of the study: With the multiple sclerosis repertoire cluster, none of the clinical or MRI features showed an association. Grouping of repertoires by phylogeny put those of 18 of 34 multiple sclerosis patients into a single related-CDR3 cluster, a possible signature. HTLV-1-associated myelopathy ranked highest for TCR clonal expansion and multiple sclerosis lowest, beneath healthy controls.

A 10-nucleotide random UMI tagged transcripts in template-switch 5'RACE cDNA synthesis. TCRdb reanalysed the 5' RACE reads using MiXCR and keeps one entry per CDR3 protein. The sample has 40,000 to 50,000 distinct CDR3 sequences; roughly 2.5% are singletons. The TCR sequence derives from a man in his thirties or forties with multiple sclerosis. The sequencing sample was made of PBMCs.

CDR3 sequence: CSARGLAGKETQYF. Written as DNA, the CDR3 is TGCAGTGCTAGGGGACTAGCGGGGAAAGAGACCCAGTACTTC. This chain uses TRBV20-1 with TRBJ2-5; TRBD2 matches at 13 bases. V shed 3 bases, J shed 3 bases, and the junction held 1 base outside the gene matches. Germline CDR1 DFQATT, CDR2 SNEGSKA (reference sequence). The CDR3 contains 14 residues.